This T cell receptor beta chain is from a study of identical twins. The study, taken as a whole, reports: Twins' surplus sharing was weaker for beta out-of-frame sequences. Whereas memory repertoires showed no such difference, abundant cord blood beta clonotypes carried fewer insertions. One should note that invariant MAIT and iNKT cells could partly confound zero-insertion analyses.

On this clonotype itself: Its antigen is still unknown.

There are 16 residues in the CDR3. V was shortened by 0 bases and J by 1 base, with 12 bases between the two germline ends. Germline values: CDR1 SGHRS, CDR2 YFSETQ. One entry per CDR3 protein, called by TCRdb with MiXCR from the 5' RACE reads. Among 280,000 or so distinct CDR3 sequences, about 8% were seen once, and the ten largest hold over 2%. The same data also contributed to another study, on yellow fever vaccine responses in identical twins.

This sequence joins TRBV5-1 and TRBJ2-3, with D perhaps given as TRBD1 or TRBD2 (6 bases each). The sequence came from a woman between 18 and 29 years old in good health. Sequencing was carried out using memory (CD45RO+) T cells sorted from blood. The CDR3 bases are TGCGCCAGCAGCTTGGCGGGGGCAGGGGGCACAGATACGCAGTATTTT. Its protein is CASSLAGAGGTDTQYF.